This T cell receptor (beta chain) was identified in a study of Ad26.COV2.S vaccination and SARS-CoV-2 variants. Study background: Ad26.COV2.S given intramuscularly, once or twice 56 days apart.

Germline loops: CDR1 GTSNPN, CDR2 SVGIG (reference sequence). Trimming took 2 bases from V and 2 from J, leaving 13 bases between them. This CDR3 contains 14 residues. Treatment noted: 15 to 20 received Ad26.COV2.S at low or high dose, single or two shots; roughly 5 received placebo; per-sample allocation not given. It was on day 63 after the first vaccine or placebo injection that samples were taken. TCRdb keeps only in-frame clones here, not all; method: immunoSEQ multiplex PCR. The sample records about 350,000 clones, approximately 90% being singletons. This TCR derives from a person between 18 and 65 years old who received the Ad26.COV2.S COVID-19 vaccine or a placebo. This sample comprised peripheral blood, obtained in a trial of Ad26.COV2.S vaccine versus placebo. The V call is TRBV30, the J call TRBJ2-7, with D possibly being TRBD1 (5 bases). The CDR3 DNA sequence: TGTGCCTGGAGTTTGACAGAAATGACCTACGAGCAGTACTTC. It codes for CAWSLTEMTYEQYF.